The rows below give T cell receptor beta chains drawn from one sample of a study of persistence of HIV-infected CD4 T cells. These receptors' antigens are unknown. Sequencing was performed with immunoSEQ multiplex PCR; in TCRdb, only in-frame clones are kept and a portion is missing. The data hold about 39,000 clones, with approximately 87% observed a single time. This specimen was cultured CD4+ T cells from PBMCs, taken from a patient who received antiretroviral therapy. The source is an adult with HIV. The donor label of this sample is uncertain. Both conserved end residues are trimmed from each CDR3. Each record gives: J gene, V gene, CDR3 protein.

j_call: TRBJ1-6
v_call: TRBV7-2
cdr3_aa: ASSLEGTGGNSPLH

j_call: TRBJ1-1
v_call: TRBV5-1
cdr3_aa: ASSSKDRGMNTEAF

j_call: TRBJ2-3
v_call: TRBV28
cdr3_aa: ASSLFGGLGDTQY

j_call: TRBJ2-7
v_call: TRBV27
cdr3_aa: AKHRAFLYEQY

j_call: TRBJ2-2
v_call: TRBV5-4
cdr3_aa: ASSLDGTGELF

j_call: TRBJ2-7
v_call: TRBV21-1
cdr3_aa: ASSKWSSGEVSYEQY

j_call: TRBJ1-1
v_call: TRBV3-1/TRBV3-2
cdr3_aa: ASSQETENTEAF

j_call: TRBJ2-3
v_call: TRBV25-1
cdr3_aa: ASSAWGKDLNTDTQY

j_call: TRBJ2-4
v_call: TRBV6-5
cdr3_aa: ASSYSGAGKNIQY

j_call: TRBJ1-6
v_call: TRBV7-9
cdr3_aa: ASSPSGNSPLH

j_call: TRBJ2-2
v_call: TRBV6-5
cdr3_aa: ASSYLQGANGELF

j_call: TRBJ1-6
v_call: TRBV2
cdr3_aa: ASSEARMDSPLH

j_call: TRBJ1-6
v_call: TRBV4-1
cdr3_aa: ASKPLGGQPLH

j_call: TRBJ2-1
v_call: TRBV2
cdr3_aa: ASSVRTSGPNEQF

j_call: TRBJ1-6
v_call: TRBV15
cdr3_aa: ATSPGGGNSPLH

j_call: TRBJ2-7
v_call: TRBV28
cdr3_aa: ASSFWTPRSSYEQY